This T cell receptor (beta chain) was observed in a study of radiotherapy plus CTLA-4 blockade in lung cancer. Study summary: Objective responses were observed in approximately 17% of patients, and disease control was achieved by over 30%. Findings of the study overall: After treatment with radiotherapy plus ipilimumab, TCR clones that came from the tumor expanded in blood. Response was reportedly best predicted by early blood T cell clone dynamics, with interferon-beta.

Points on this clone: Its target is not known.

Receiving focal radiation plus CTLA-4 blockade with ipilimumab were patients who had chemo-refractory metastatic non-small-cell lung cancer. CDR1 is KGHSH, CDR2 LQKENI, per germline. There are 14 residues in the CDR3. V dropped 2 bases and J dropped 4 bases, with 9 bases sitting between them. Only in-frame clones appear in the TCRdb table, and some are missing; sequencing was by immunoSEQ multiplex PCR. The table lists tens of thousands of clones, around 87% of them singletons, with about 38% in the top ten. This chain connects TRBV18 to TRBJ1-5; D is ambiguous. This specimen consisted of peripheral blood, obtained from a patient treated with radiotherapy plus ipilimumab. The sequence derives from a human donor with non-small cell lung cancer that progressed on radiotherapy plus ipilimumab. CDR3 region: CASSPDLGNQPQHF. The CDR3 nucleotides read TGTGCCAGCTCACCAGATCTTGGGAATCAGCCCCAGCATTTT. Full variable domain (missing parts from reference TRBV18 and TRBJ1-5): NAGVMQNPRHLVRRRGQEARLRCSPMKGHSHVYWYRQLPEEGLKFMVYLQKENIIDESGMPKERFSAEFPKEGPSILRIQQVVRGDSAAYFCASSPDLGNQPQHFGDGTRLSIL.